This T cell receptor (beta chain) is from a study of T cells after yellow fever vaccination. In the study overall: SMART-Seq v4 Ultra Low Input prepared the low-cell-number fractions.

Findings of the study overall: It was the secondary response that reached its peak faster, day 5 versus 15, but it was weaker. After the booster, 96% of CD4 and around nine tenths of CD8 primary-response clones were re-detected.

In this sample, this clonotype turned up many times. Its antigen is unknown. CDR1 is DFQATT, CDR2 SNEGSKA, per germline (reference sequence). This CDR3 comprises 12 residues. Deletions cut 6 bases from V and 4 bases from J, with 12 bases between. Synthesis of TCR cDNA relied on 5'RACE template switching, which attached a universal primer site and UMIs. TCRdb itself ran the 5' RACE reads through MiXCR, one entry per CDR3 protein. The sample gives 200,000 to 250,000 distinct CDR3 sequences, about 7% of which show up once; 0.65% to 0.9% is in the top ten. Sequenced material: CD4+ T cells sorted from PBMCs, taken 15 days after the yellow fever booster vaccination. This sequence originates from a man younger than 40 who received the YFV17D yellow fever vaccine. The rearrangement joins TRBV20-1 to TRBJ1-1; a possible D gene is TRBD1 (6 bases). DNA for the CDR3: TGCAGTGCCTCCCGACAGGCCACTGAAGCTTTCTTT. Its protein is CSASRQATEAFF.